Listed below are T cell receptor beta chains from one sample, sequenced in a study of blood T cell repertoires in COVID-19. The repertoire was sequenced with immunoSEQ multiplex PCR; TCRdb's copy has only in-frame clones and lacks some. The repertoire holds about 220,000 clones, with roughly 84% as singletons. The sample taken for sequencing was peripheral blood. These receptors originate from a man in his forties with active or convalescent COVID-19. Each CDR3 is given with its conserved first and last residue. The order of the fields is J gene, clone size, V gene, D gene, CDR3 DNA, CDR3 protein. D genes are given only for firm matches. Size is omitted from some rows. Given values are once, few, many or a class for expanded clones.

>TRBJ2-1|.|TRBV19|TRBD2
TGTGCCAGTAGTATTGTTAGCGGGAGCCATAATGAGCAGTTCTTC
CASSIVSGSHNEQFF
>TRBJ2-1|.|TRBV5-1|TRBD1
TGCGCCAGCAGCTTGAAAGGACTACAGGGGGACAATGAGCAGTTCTTC
CASSLKGLQGDNEQFF
>TRBJ1-5|.|TRBV5-6|.
TGTGCCAGCAGCTTGGGGGGGCAGGGCAATCAGCCCCAGCATTTT
CASSLGGQGNQPQHF
>TRBJ1-4|.|TRBV2|.
TGTGCCGGGATCGCAGGGATGAATAATGAAAAACTGTTTTTT
CAGIAGMNNEKLFF
>TRBJ2-3|.|TRBV24-1|TRBD1
TGTGCCGTGCGCCGGACAGGGCACACAGATACGCAGTATTTT
CAVRRTGHTDTQYF
>TRBJ2-7|.|TRBV6-5|TRBD1
TGTGCCAGCAGTTCACCCAGGGGGTTTAACGTCGACGAGCAGTACTTC
CASSSPRGFNVDEQYF
>TRBJ2-6|.|TRBV2|.
TGTGCCAGCAGTATTTCAAACTCTGGGGCCAACGTCCTGACTTTC
CASSISNSGANVLTF
>TRBJ2-7|few|TRBV28|TRBD1
TGTGCCAGCAACAAAGGGTGGACAGGGCTGGACGAGCAGTACTTC
CASNKGWTGLDEQYF
>TRBJ1-5|once|TRBV11-2|TRBD1
TGTGCCAGCAGCCTAGGACAGGGGGCATTTCAGCCCCAGCATTTT
CASSLGQGAFQPQHF
>TRBJ1-1|.|TRBV14|.
TGTGCCAGCAGCCAACGCGGGACTACGGGGACGGCTTTCTTT
CASSQRGTTGTAFF
>TRBJ1-1|.|TRBV7-8|.
TGTGCCAGCAGCGCCCTATCGGGGAGAACTGAAGCTTTCTTT
CASSALSGRTEAFF
>TRBJ1-2|.|TRBV9|TRBD1
TGTGCCAGCACCCTGAGGGGGCTGGAGGTCACTAACTATGGCTACACCTTC
CASTLRGLEVTNYGYTF
>TRBJ1-1|.|TRBV2|.
TGTGCCAGCGGAGAAGGGGGGCTGGGGGCTTTCTTT
CASGEGGLGAFF
>TRBJ2-1|.|TRBV11-3|TRBD1
TGTGCCAGCAGCCCCGGCCCTGGGACAGATTTTTACAATGAGCAGTTCTTC
CASSPGPGTDFYNEQFF
>TRBJ1-1|.|TRBV19|TRBD1
TGTGCCAGTAGTATCGAGACAGGGTCGGCCACTGAAGCTTTCTTT
CASSIETGSATEAFF
>TRBJ2-4|.|TRBV7-2|.
TGTGCCAGCAGCCCTAGCCGGGGGACGGCCAAAAACATTCAGTACTTC
CASSPSRGTAKNIQYF
>TRBJ2-7|.|TRBV2|.
TGTGCCAGCAGGGGCCCAGGGCAGGTCGTCGAGCAGTACTTC
CASRGPGQVVEQYF